Listed below are T cell receptor beta chains from one sample, sequenced in a study of cytomegalovirus exposure and HLA in healthy donors. Produced via immunoSEQ multiplex PCR; TCRdb's table is partial and in-frame only. This sample's table has approximately 37,000 clones. Sequencing was carried out using PBMCs. The receptor source for this set is a man in his forties in good health and CMV-seropositive. CDR3s include the opening cysteine and the closing phenylalanine or tryptophan. Each record gives: D gene, V gene, J gene, CDR3 protein, CDR3 DNA. D genes are given only for firm matches.

d_gene: TRBD1; v_gene: TRBV5-4; j_gene: TRBJ2-7; CDR3aa: CASRTGQGVGEQYF; CDR3nt: TGTGCCAGCAGAACAGGACAGGGGGTTGGCGAGCAGTACTTC
d_gene: TRBD2; v_gene: TRBV7-9; j_gene: TRBJ2-2; CDR3aa: CASSAYGTRNTGELFF; CDR3nt: TGTGCCAGCAGCGCCTACGGGACTAGAAACACCGGGGAGCTGTTTTTT
d_gene: TRBD1; v_gene: TRBV5-1; j_gene: TRBJ1-1; CDR3aa: CASSPRQGQVNTEAFF; CDR3nt: TGCGCCAGCAGCCCCCGACAGGGGCAGGTGAACACTGAAGCTTTCTTT
d_gene: .; v_gene: TRBV9; j_gene: TRBJ2-5; CDR3aa: CASGGGGTGETQYF; CDR3nt: TGTGCCAGCGGAGGGGGGGGGACGGGGGAGACCCAGTACTTC
d_gene: .; v_gene: TRBV10-1; j_gene: TRBJ1-2; CDR3aa: CAALGARNYGYTF; CDR3nt: TGCGCCGCCCTGGGAGCGCGGAACTATGGCTACACCTTC
d_gene: TRBD2; v_gene: TRBV14; j_gene: TRBJ2-7; CDR3aa: CASSQEGRLAGGRGRYEQYF; CDR3nt: TGTGCCAGCAGCCAAGAAGGCCGACTAGCGGGAGGGCGGGGGAGGTACGAGCAGTACTTC
d_gene: TRBD1; v_gene: TRBV6-1; j_gene: TRBJ2-3; CDR3aa: CASSRQGPTDTQYF; CDR3nt: TGTGCCAGCAGTAGACAGGGGCCCACAGATACGCAGTATTTT
d_gene: TRBD1; v_gene: TRBV10-1; j_gene: TRBJ2-4; CDR3aa: CASSEATGGINIQYF; CDR3nt: TGCGCCAGCAGTGAGGCCACAGGGGGCATAAACATTCAGTACTTC
d_gene: .; v_gene: TRBV6-5; j_gene: TRBJ1-2; CDR3aa: CASTLGRGGYTF; CDR3nt: TGTGCCAGCACCCTGGGGAGGGGAGGCTACACCTTC
d_gene: .; v_gene: TRBV6-5; j_gene: TRBJ1-5; CDR3aa: CASSYSGQSNQPQHF; CDR3nt: TGTGCCAGCAGTTACTCGGGCCAAAGCAATCAGCCCCAGCATTTT